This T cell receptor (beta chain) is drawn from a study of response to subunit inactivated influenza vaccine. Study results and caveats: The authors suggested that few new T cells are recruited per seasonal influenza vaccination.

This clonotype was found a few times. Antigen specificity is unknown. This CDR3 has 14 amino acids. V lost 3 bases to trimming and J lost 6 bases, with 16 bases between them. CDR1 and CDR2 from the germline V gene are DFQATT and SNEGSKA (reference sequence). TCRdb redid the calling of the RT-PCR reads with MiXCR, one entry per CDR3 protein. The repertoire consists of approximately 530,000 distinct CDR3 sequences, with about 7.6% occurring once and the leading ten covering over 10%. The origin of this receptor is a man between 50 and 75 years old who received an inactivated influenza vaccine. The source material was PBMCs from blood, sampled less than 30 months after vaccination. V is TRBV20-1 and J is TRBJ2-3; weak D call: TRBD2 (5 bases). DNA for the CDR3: TGCAGTGCTAGGGGTGGGAGTAATGTTGATACGCAGTATTTT. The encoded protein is CSARGGSNVDTQYF.